The 26 T cell receptor beta chains in this list originate from one sample, sequenced in a study of CD8 T cells in Susac syndrome (dated by TCRdb to the late 2010s). The library was obtained by the immunoSEQ multiplex PCR assay. RNA was extracted using the RNeasy kit, and roughly 0.5 to 1 microgram was reverse transcribed with random hexamers. TCRdb trimmed public reads at Q25 via fastp, called clones via MiXCR and kept in-frame beta chains. Identical CDR3 proteins give one entry, which carries the most common genes and DNA. The sample profile shows 150,000 to 200,000 distinct CDR3 sequences; just under 95% of them were found once. Of the sample, 0.085% to 0.1% is held by the ten largest clones. The sequenced material came from CD4+ T cells from PBMCs. The receptor source for this set is a human donor with Susac syndrome.

This chain joins TRBV4-3 and TRBJ1-1; perhaps TRBD1 as D (6 bases). The V end was cut by 6 bases, the J end by 3 bases, with 14 bases between. The germline CDR1 and CDR2 sequences are LGHNA and YSLEER. There are 14 residues in the CDR3. Here the CDR3 DNA reads TGCGCCAGCAGTAACAGGGCCCCGGACACTGAAGCTTTCTTT. Translated, it gives CASSNRAPDTEAFF.

V usage is TRBV19 and J usage is TRBJ2-1, with D maybe TRBD1 (6 bases). The germline gives CDR1 LNHDA, CDR2 SQIVND (reference sequence). V was cut by 5 bases and J by 1 base, with 9 bases left in between. CDR3 length: 14 residues. The CDR3 sequence is CASSGDMSYNEQFF. The CDR3, as DNA: TGTGCCAGTAGTGGGGACATGTCCTACAATGAGCAGTTCTTC.

In this sample, this clonotype turned up once. The chain employs TRBV7-2 and TRBJ2-7; D gene ambiguous. V lost 1 base and J lost 6, with 10 bases in between. Germline V gives CDR1 SGHTA, CDR2 FQGNSA. The CDR3 has 13 amino acids. Written as DNA, the CDR3 is TGTGCCAGCAGCTTAGGGACCTCTCGCGAGCAGTACTTC. Amino acid sequence: CASSLGTSREQYF.

V gene TRBV10-3 combines with J gene TRBJ1-1; D unclear. V shed 4 bases and J shed 2 bases, with 8 bases lying between them. The CDR3 has 13 amino acids. Germline V CDR1 and CDR2: ENHRY, SYGVKD. The CDR3 here is CAISVSYNTEAFF. Here the CDR3 DNA reads TGTGCCATCAGTGTATCCTATAACACTGAAGCTTTCTTT.

The chain couples TRBV28 to TRBJ2-1, with D perhaps matching TRBD1 or TRBD2 (5 bases each). The ends were cut back, 2 bases at V and 0 bases at J, with 8 bases in the middle. Germline CDR1 reads MDHEN; CDR2 reads SYDVKM. The CDR3 has 15 amino acids. CDR3: CASSLGGGSYNEQFF. CDR3 DNA sequence: TGTGCCAGCAGTTTAGGTGGGGGCTCCTACAATGAGCAGTTCTTC.

The rearrangement links TRBV12-3 or TRBV12-4 to TRBJ2-5; D is ambiguous. The V and J ends lost 3 bases and 5 bases respectively, with 19 bases between them. The CDR3 runs 16 residues. CDR3 amino acids: CASSLSVGRPIETQYF. CDR3 DNA: TGTGCCAGCAGTTTGTCAGTAGGGCGCCCCATCGAGACCCAGTACTTC.

This chain connects TRBV29-1 to TRBJ2-1, with unresolved D. The CDR3 totals 13 residues. Germline V gene sequence: CDR1 SQVTM, CDR2 ANQGSEA. V was cut by 4 bases and J by 3 bases, with 10 bases left in between. CDR3 sequence: CSVVRAVYNEQFF. The CDR3 bases are TGCAGCGTTGTACGGGCTGTCTACAATGAGCAGTTCTTC.

V is TRBV12-3 or TRBV12-4 and J is TRBJ2-5; maybe TRBD2 (5 bases). This CDR3 spans 14 amino acids. The V end lost 5 bases, the J end lost 1 base, and 11 bases lay between the germline ends. For the CDR3, the DNA is TGTGCCAGCAGTCTCCGGGGTAGCCAAGAGACCCAGTACTTC. Encoded protein: CASSLRGSQETQYF.

The V gene is TRBV12-3 or TRBV12-4, the J gene TRBJ2-1; possible D gene TRBD2, 7 bases. The ends were cut back, 4 bases at V and 7 bases at J, with 14 bases in the middle. The CDR3 spans 14 residues. The CDR3 sequence: CASSSTGGGNEQFF. The CDR3 DNA reads as TGTGCCAGCAGTTCAACGGGGGGCGGGAATGAGCAGTTCTTC.

The chain uses TRBV11-2 and TRBJ1-1; no clear D gene. Trimming cost V 5 bases and J 3 bases, with 13 bases left between them. The germline CDR1 and CDR2 sequences are SGHAT and FQNNGV. This CDR3 is 14 amino acids long. This CDR3 reads CASSPLRLYTEAFF. The CDR3 region has the DNA TGTGCCAGCAGCCCTCTCCGGTTATACACTGAAGCTTTCTTT.

The chain combines TRBV5-1 with TRBJ2-2; TRBD2 is a possible D gene (6 bases). This CDR3 is 15 amino acids long. V was cut by 0 bases and J by 5 bases, with 11 bases left in between. CDR1 SGHRS and CDR2 YFSETQ come from the germline V gene. CDR3 loop: CASSLVLARTGELFF. CDR3 DNA: TGCGCCAGCAGCTTGGTTCTAGCGAGGACCGGGGAGCTGTTTTTT. Full variable domain (rest looked up from reference TRBV5-1 and TRBJ2-2): KAGVTQTPRYLIKTRGQQVTLSCSPISGHRSVSWYQQTPGQGLQFLFEYFSETQRNKGNFPGRFSGRQFSNSRSEMNVSTLELGDSALYLCASSLVLARTGELFFGEGSRLTVL.

CDR3 loop: CASSPRGWGALYNEQFF. The DNA for the CDR3 is TGTGCCAGCAGCCCCCGAGGATGGGGGGCACTATACAATGAGCAGTTCTTC. The V gene is TRBV6-1, the J gene TRBJ2-1; D is possibly TRBD1 or TRBD2 (6 bases each). This CDR3 has 17 residues. Germline V gene lookup returns CDR1 MNHNS and CDR2 SASEGT. V was clipped by 6 bases and J by 4 bases, with 22 bases between them.

The rearrangement uses TRBV19 and TRBJ2-1, with D uncertain. With 3 bases removed from V and 9 bases from J, the gap between germline ends came to 18 bases. This CDR3 is built from 15 residues. Germline CDR1 reads LNHDA; CDR2 reads SQIVND (reference sequence). The CDR3 sequence is CASSITPPAPSEQFF. For the CDR3, the DNA is TGTGCCAGTAGTATTACCCCTCCTGCTCCTAGTGAGCAGTTCTTC.

This chain's CDR3 is CSVGTPGKGELFF. As DNA, the CDR3 is TGCAGCGTCGGGACTCCCGGGAAGGGGGAGCTGTTTTTT. J is TRBJ2-2 and V is TRBV29-1; possible D gene TRBD2, 6 bases. The V gene's germline CDR1 is SQVTM and CDR2 ANQGSEA. V was trimmed by 6 bases and J by 8 bases, leaving 16 bases between them. The CDR3 is made up of 13 amino acids.

This chain uses TRBV7-3 with TRBJ1-2; D gene ambiguous. CDR3 length equals 13 residues. Germline V gene lookup returns CDR1 SGHTA and CDR2 FQGTGA. The V end lost 7 bases, the J end lost 5 bases, and 14 bases lay between the germline ends. The CDR3, as DNA: TGTGCCAGCACACCGGGTCCTGGGTATGGCTACACCTTC. Translated: CASTPGPGYGYTF.

This rearrangement joins TRBV6-2 or TRBV6-3 to TRBJ1-1, with 8 bases fitting TRBD1. Germline CDR1 MNHEY, CDR2 SVGEGT. CDR3 length equals 14 residues. V shed 6 bases, J shed 5 bases, and the junction held 8 bases outside the gene matches. The CDR3 spells CASRGGQGKTEAFF. The CDR3, as DNA: TGTGCCAGCAGAGGTGGACAGGGTAAAACTGAAGCTTTCTTT.

This chain connects TRBV10-3 to TRBJ1-2; 11 bases fit TRBD1. V was clipped by 0 bases and J by 8 bases; unmatched bases: 14. CDR3 length equals 18 residues. Germline V gene lookup returns CDR1 ENHRY and CDR2 SYGVKD. The CDR3, as DNA: TGTGCCATCAGTGAGTCTAGGACAGGGGGCTTTTATTCTCAGGGCTACACCTTC. This encodes CAISESRTGGFYSQGYTF.

J is TRBJ1-2 and V is TRBV30; D call uncertain. Trimming left V 3 bases short and J 4 bases short, with 15 bases between. Germline loops: CDR1 GTSNPN, CDR2 SVGIG (reference sequence). The CDR3 length is 14 residues. CDR3 in amino acids: CAWRETDGVYGYTF. In nucleotides, the CDR3 is TGTGCCTGGAGGGAAACTGACGGAGTCTATGGCTACACCTTC.

The chain recombines TRBV5-1 with TRBJ2-2; D possibly corresponds to TRBD2 (5 bases). V was clipped by 3 bases and J by 1 base, with 10 bases between them. The CDR3 is 15 amino acids. Germline V gene data show CDR1 as SGHRS and CDR2 as YFSETQ. CDR3 nucleotides: TGCGCCAGCAGCTCGCCTCGGGGGAACACCGGGGAGCTGTTTTTT. It codes for CASSSPRGNTGELFF.

This rearrangement joins TRBV18 to TRBJ2-7, with TRBD1 matching over 7 bases. Per germline, CDR1 KGHSH and CDR2 LQKENI. Trimming removed 3 bases from V and 4 bases from J; junction bases left unmatched: 3. This CDR3 contains 13 residues. CDR3 region: CASSPGQLYEQYF. The CDR3 region has the DNA TGTGCCAGCTCACCGGGACAGTTATACGAGCAGTACTTC.

V gene TRBV20-1 combines with J gene TRBJ1-1; D is ambiguous. The V end lost 3 bases, the J end lost 7 bases, and 21 bases lay between the germline ends. The CDR3 covers 15 residues. Looked up from germline, CDR1 is DFQATT and CDR2 is SNEGSKA (reference sequence). The CDR3 here is CSARGKSLGFVEAFF. The CDR3 nucleotides read TGCAGTGCTAGGGGGAAATCTTTAGGATTCGTTGAAGCTTTCTTT.

This clonotype was recorded once. CDR3 DNA sequence: TGTGCCAGCAGCTCCCCGGCAGGGGAAGCTTTCTTT. This gives the protein CASSSPAGEAFF. This chain uses TRBV5-4 with TRBJ1-1; weak D call: TRBD1 (5 bases). CDR3 length: 12 amino acids. Trimming cost V 3 bases and J 8 bases, with 11 bases left between them. Looked up from germline, CDR1 is SGHNT and CDR2 is YYREEE (reference sequence).

This chain links TRBV28 with TRBJ1-2, with D unclear. The CDR3 contains 13 residues. The ends were cut back, 5 bases at V and 8 bases at J, with 15 bases in the middle. The germline gives CDR1 MDHEN, CDR2 SYDVKM. The CDR3 DNA reads as TGTGCCAGCAGTCTCCGAGGCCGGGAGGGCTACACCTTC. Encoded protein: CASSLRGREGYTF.

The chain couples TRBV9 to TRBJ2-5, with 7 bases identical to TRBD2. The V segment lost 0 bases and the J segment 2 bases; nucleotides outside the gene matches: 10. CDR3 length: 17 residues. Germline V CDR1 and CDR2: SGDLS, YYNGEE. For the CDR3, the DNA is TGTGCCAGCAGCGTAGCTCCTCGGGGGAGGGCTCAAGAGACCCAGTACTTC. It is translated as CASSVAPRGRAQETQYF. The full variable domain, with the rest looked up from reference TRBV9 and TRBJ2-5, is DSGVTQTPKHLITATGQRVTLRCSPRSGDLSVYWYQQSLDQGLQFLIQYYNGEERAKGNILERFSAQQFPDLHSELNLSSLELGDSALYFCASSVAPRGRAQETQYFGPGTRLLVL.

J is TRBJ2-7 and V is TRBV11-2, with D unresolved. Germline values: CDR1 SGHAT, CDR2 FQNNGV. Deletions cut 4 bases from V and 6 bases from J, with 13 bases between. The CDR3 covers 13 residues. The CDR3 DNA reads TGTGCCAGCAGCTCCCTTGAGCGTGGCGAGCAGTACTTC. This codes for CASSSLERGEQYF. Full variable domain (outside the CDR3, taken from reference TRBV11-2 and TRBJ2-7): EAGVAQSPRYKIIEKRQSVAFWCNPISGHATLYWYQQILGQGPKLLIQFQNNGVVDDSQLPKDRFSAERLKGVDSTLKIQPAKLEDSAVYLCASSSLERGEQYFGPGTRLTVT.

In nucleotides, the CDR3 is TGTGCCAGCAGTTTATATCGTTTGGCTAGGGGGCTTCAGCCCCAGCATTTT. Protein product: CASSLYRLARGLQPQHF. The rearrangement joins TRBV28 to TRBJ1-5; TRBD1 matches 7 bases. The V gene end was trimmed by 1 base and the J gene end by 6 bases; junction bases not matched to a gene: 12. The CDR3 spans 17 residues. Germline lookup yields CDR1 MDHEN and CDR2 SYDVKM.